This T cell receptor (beta chain) derives from a study of cytomegalovirus exposure and HLA in healthy donors. In regard to this clone: Its antigen is not known.

V lost 6 bases and J 4 bases, leaving 9 bases between the germline ends. Germline V lookup: CDR1 MNHEY, CDR2 SMNVEV (reference sequence). The CDR3 sequence is 12 residues long. The PCR employed 60 Vbeta primers together with 13 Jbeta primers. Produced via immunoSEQ multiplex PCR; TCRdb's table is partial and in-frame only. The sample has around 50,000 clones, 75% to 85% seen once. Whole-study findings and limits: Some V segments, TRBV6-2 and TRBV6-3 among them, were indistinguishable and were therefore excluded. The study listed roughly 150 cytomegalovirus-associated TCR beta chains. Earlier analysis found most TCR beta V segments productive about 87% or about 30% of the time.

Sequenced input: PBMCs. The rearrangement uses TRBV27 and TRBJ1-1; weak D call: TRBD1 (6 bases). This TCR was sampled from a man aged 30 to 45 in good health and CMV-seronegative. As DNA, the CDR3 is TGTGCCAGCAGCCAAGGGGGCACTGAAGCTTTCTTT. This codes for CASSQGGTEAFF.